The rows below give T cell receptor beta chains drawn from one sample of a study of blood T cell repertoires in COVID-19. Here immunoSEQ multiplex PCR was the method, and the copy in TCRdb shows in-frame clones only, minus some. The data hold more than 150,000 clones, with about nine tenths observed a single time. Source material: peripheral blood. These TCRs come from a woman in her sixties or seventies with acute or convalescent COVID-19. The CDR3 runs from the conserved cysteine through the conserved F or W. Each record gives: J gene, CDR3 length, D gene, V gene, clone size, CDR3 protein, CDR3 DNA. D genes are given only for firm matches. Not all rows give a size; the values are once, few, many and, for expanded clones, a class.

>TRBJ2-5|14|TRBD1|TRBV18|-
CASAIQGGQETQYF
TGTGCCAGCGCAATACAGGGGGGCCAAGAGACCCAGTACTTC
>TRBJ1-1|12|-|TRBV7-9|-
CASILRDTEAFF
TGTGCCAGCATTCTACGAGACACTGAAGCTTTCTTT
>TRBJ1-3|16|-|TRBV5-1|-
CASTPGGSGSGNTIYF
TGCGCCAGCACCCCGGGGGGAAGTGGCTCTGGAAACACCATATATTTT
>TRBJ1-6|17|-|TRBV27|-
CASSLARSSSYNSPLHF
TGTGCCAGCAGTTTAGCACGTTCGAGCTCCTATAATTCACCCCTCCACTTT
>TRBJ2-7|14|-|TRBV30|-
CAWNTEWSSYEQYF
TGTGCCTGGAATACGGAATGGAGCTCCTACGAGCAGTACTTC
>TRBJ1-4|16|TRBD1|TRBV14|-
CASSQVFGGGNEKLFF
TGTGCCAGCAGCCAAGTGTTTGGAGGGGGCAATGAAAAACTGTTTTTT
>TRBJ2-5|16|-|TRBV7-2|-
CASSPPWGGPRETQYF
TGTGCCAGCAGCCCTCCGTGGGGGGGGCCTAGGGAGACCCAGTACTTC
>TRBJ2-5|14|-|TRBV6-1|-
CASSEMGGGETQYF
TGTGCCAGCAGTGAAATGGGGGGAGGTGAGACCCAGTACTTC
>TRBJ2-7|14|-|TRBV9|-
CASSVGVGVYEQYF
TGTGCCAGCAGCGTAGGAGTCGGGGTATACGAGCAGTACTTC
>TRBJ1-1|12|-|TRBV7-9|-
CASSRQDTEAFF
TGTGCCAGCAGCCGACAGGACACTGAAGCTTTCTTT
>TRBJ2-7|12|-|TRBV27|-
CASSFRGYEQYF
TGTGCCAGCAGTTTCAGGGGCTACGAGCAGTACTTC
>TRBJ2-5|15|TRBD2|TRBV4-2|few
CASSPTGTSVETQYF
TGTGCCAGCAGCCCCACCGGGACTAGCGTGGAGACCCAGTACTTC
>TRBJ1-6|15|-|TRBV30|-
CAWSAGTGFNSPLHF
TGTGCCTGGAGTGCAGGAACAGGGTTTAATTCACCCCTCCACTTT
>TRBJ1-1|12|-|TRBV7-9|-
CASSLGDRKAFF
TGTGCCAGCAGCTTAGGAGACAGGAAAGCTTTCTTT
>TRBJ2-2|15|-|TRBV2|-
CASKLDSSGAGELFF
TGTGCCAGCAAGCTAGACTCCTCGGGGGCCGGGGAGCTGTTTTTT
>TRBJ2-1|14|-|TRBV11-3|-
CASSSYRVQDEQFF
TGTGCCAGCAGCTCCTATAGGGTACAGGACGAGCAGTTCTTC
>TRBJ2-2|15|-|TRBV7-9|-
CASSPGGGVTGELFF
TGTGCCAGCAGCCCCGGAGGGGGGGTCACCGGGGAGCTGTTTTTT
>TRBJ2-7|16|TRBD2|TRBV6-2/TRBV6-3|once
CASSYPGLAGHYEQYF
TGTGCCAGCAGTTACCCCGGACTAGCGGGACACTACGAGCAGTACTTC
>TRBJ2-2|16|TRBD2|TRBV2|once
CASSESAGGHIGELFF
TGTGCCAGCAGTGAGTCAGCGGGGGGGCATATCGGGGAGCTGTTTTTT
>TRBJ2-5|17|TRBD2|TRBV19|-
CASSRSTSGRTQETQYF
TGTGCCAGTAGTAGATCGACTAGCGGGAGAACCCAAGAGACCCAGTACTTC
>TRBJ2-7|13|-|TRBV13|-
CASSPATGYEQYF
TGTGCCAGCAGCCCCGCCACAGGGTACGAGCAGTACTTC
>TRBJ2-5|13|-|TRBV12-3/TRBV12-4|-
CASSKQAYETQYF
TGTGCCAGCAGCAAACAGGCATACGAGACCCAGTACTTC
>TRBJ1-2|13|-|TRBV5-1|-
CASSPRQSYGYTF
TGCGCCAGCAGCCCGAGACAGAGCTATGGCTACACCTTC
>TRBJ2-3|12|-|TRBV7-9|-
CASGWRGDTQYF
TGTGCCAGCGGGTGGAGGGGCGATACGCAGTATTTT
>TRBJ1-1|13|TRBD1|TRBV6-5|few
CASSILQGTEAFF
TGTGCCAGCAGTATATTACAGGGGACTGAAGCTTTCTTT
>TRBJ2-3|14|-|TRBV9|-
CASTRTGDTDTQYF
TGTGCCAGCACTCGGACGGGAGACACAGATACGCAGTATTTT
>TRBJ1-1|14|-|TRBV10-3|-
CAISASQGLTEAFF
TGTGCCATCAGTGCCTCCCAAGGACTGACTGAAGCTTTCTTT
>TRBJ2-1|14|TRBD2|TRBV29-1|-
CSVGLAGVYNEQFF
TGCAGCGTTGGGCTAGCGGGGGTCTACAATGAGCAGTTCTTC
>TRBJ2-3|17|TRBD2|TRBV5-1|-
CASSLARTSGNTDTQYF
TGCGCCAGCAGCTTGGCTAGGACTAGCGGGAATACAGATACGCAGTATTTT
>TRBJ1-1|17|-|TRBV2|once
CASRKAPGRGMNTEAFF
TGTGCCAGCAGAAAAGCCCCAGGGAGGGGAATGAACACTGAAGCTTTCTTT
>TRBJ2-7|15|TRBD2|TRBV6-2/TRBV6-3|-
CASSYEAGGTYEQYF
TGTGCCAGCAGTTACGAGGCGGGAGGGACCTACGAGCAGTACTTC
>TRBJ2-7|13|-|TRBV4-1|-
CASSQAPFYEQYF
TGCGCCAGCAGCCAAGCCCCCTTCTACGAGCAGTACTTC
>TRBJ2-1|15|TRBD2|TRBV9|-
CASSPGVAGVREQFF
TGTGCCAGCAGCCCCGGGGTAGCGGGAGTCAGAGAGCAGTTCTTC
>TRBJ2-4|16|-|TRBV18|-
CASSPQPGLTKNIQYF
TGTGCCAGCTCACCACAACCGGGGTTAACCAAAAACATTCAGTACTTC
>TRBJ1-3|11|-|TRBV30|-
CAWGQGNTIYF
TGTGCCTGGGGACAGGGAAACACCATATATTTT
>TRBJ2-1|13|-|TRBV11-2|-
CASSLERGDEQFF
TGTGCCAGCAGCTTAGAGCGGGGCGACGAGCAGTTCTTC
>TRBJ1-5|14|TRBD1|TRBV28|-
CASSAGQGNQPQHF
TGTGCCAGCAGTGCCGGACAGGGGAATCAGCCCCAGCATTTT
>TRBJ2-3|15|TRBD2|TRBV7-9|-
CASSLGQRGTDTQYF
TGTGCCAGCAGCTTAGGACAGCGGGGAACAGATACGCAGTATTTT
>TRBJ1-1|14|-|TRBV4-2|-
CASSQDFKNTEAFF
TGTGCCAGCAGCCAAGATTTCAAGAACACTGAAGCTTTCTTT
>TRBJ1-5|15|-|TRBV9|-
CASSVDPTGVQPQHF
TGTGCCAGCAGCGTAGACCCAACGGGAGTTCAGCCCCAGCATTTT
>TRBJ1-1|14|TRBD1|TRBV5-6|-
CASRRTGLNTEAFF
TGTGCCAGCAGACGGACAGGGCTGAACACTGAAGCTTTCTTT
>TRBJ1-2|12|-|TRBV7-2|-
CASSFGTYGYTF
TGTGCCAGCAGCTTTGGGACATATGGCTACACCTTC
>TRBJ1-1|17|TRBD1|TRBV18|-
CASSPPLRLTGSTEAFF
TGTGCCAGCTCACCACCCTTACGATTGACAGGGTCCACTGAAGCTTTCTTT
>TRBJ2-3|17|-|TRBV5-6|-
CASSPLAYRGSTDTQYF
TGTGCCAGCAGCCCACTGGCGTATAGGGGCAGCACAGATACGCAGTATTTT
>TRBJ2-1|18|-|TRBV3-1/TRBV3-2|once
CASSRQGYGGSSYNEQFF
TGTGCCAGCAGCCGGCAAGGATACGGGGGTAGCTCCTACAATGAGCAGTTCTTC
>TRBJ1-2|15|-|TRBV19|-
CASTTKGGPNYGYTF
TGTGCCAGTACCACAAAAGGGGGACCTAACTATGGCTACACCTTC
>TRBJ2-6|17|TRBD1|TRBV9|-
CASSVGTESPGANVLTF
TGTGCCAGCAGCGTTGGGACAGAAAGCCCTGGGGCCAACGTCCTGACTTTC
>TRBJ1-3|12|-|TRBV6-5|-
CASRSVGNTIYF
TGTGCCAGCAGGTCGGTTGGAAACACCATATATTTT
>TRBJ1-3|17|TRBD1|TRBV4-1|-
CASSQVWARGLGNTIYF
TGCGCCAGCAGCCAAGTCTGGGCGAGGGGGCTCGGAAACACCATATATTTT
>TRBJ1-1|15|-|TRBV28|-
CASSSPAGMNTEAFF
TGTGCCAGCAGTTCCCCGGCAGGAATGAACACTGAAGCTTTCTTT
>TRBJ2-1|14|TRBD2|TRBV7-9|once
CASSLGLAGNEQFF
TGTGCCAGCAGCCTGGGGCTAGCGGGCAATGAGCAGTTCTTC
>TRBJ2-3|13|-|TRBV6-2/TRBV6-3|once
CASSYSSTDTQYF
TGTGCCAGCAGTTATTCCTCCACAGATACGCAGTATTTT
>TRBJ2-7|14|-|TRBV16|-
CASSQSSESYEQYF
TGTGCCAGCAGCCAATCCTCCGAGTCCTACGAGCAGTACTTC
>TRBJ2-2|15|TRBD2|TRBV7-2|-
CASRQSGSTYGELFF
TGTGCCAGCAGACAAAGCGGGAGCACGTACGGGGAGCTGTTTTTT
>TRBJ1-4|15|TRBD1|TRBV18|once
CASSYIGQGSEKLFF
TGTGCCAGCTCGTACATCGGACAGGGTAGTGAAAAACTGTTTTTT
>TRBJ1-1|15|-|TRBV5-1|-
CASSLDSSVGTEAFF
TGCGCCAGCAGCTTGGATAGCAGTGTCGGAACTGAAGCTTTCTTT
>TRBJ2-3|15|TRBD2|TRBV5-4|-
CASSFRLAGTDTQYF
TGTGCCAGCAGCTTTCGACTAGCGGGCACAGATACGCAGTATTTT
>TRBJ1-6|15|-|TRBV30|-
CAWTTGPGGNSPLHF
TGTGCCTGGACCACGGGACCGGGAGGGAATTCACCCCTCCACTTT
>TRBJ2-1|13|-|TRBV6-5|-
CASYSGQGIKQFF
TGTGCCAGCTATTCAGGCCAAGGAATAAAGCAGTTCTTC